This is a list of T cell receptor beta chains from one sample in a study of blood T cell repertoires in COVID-19. Sequencing used immunoSEQ multiplex PCR; TCRdb keeps in-frame clones, though not all of them. The sample holds 110,000 or so clones, 90% seen once. Sequencing was performed on peripheral blood. The receptors here all came from a human donor in a cohort sampled during active COVID-19. Both conserved end residues are part of each CDR3. The order of the fields is D gene, J gene, clone size, V gene, CDR3 protein, CDR3 DNA. D genes are given only for firm matches. Expanded clones are given a class, and other clones once, few, many or no size at all.

D: .
J: TRBJ2-7
size: .
V: TRBV28
CDR3: CASSLTGTDYEQYF
DNA: TGTGCCAGCAGTTTAACAGGGACCGACTACGAGCAGTACTTC

D: .
J: TRBJ2-3
size: .
V: TRBV5-6
CDR3: CASSLVTGDTQYF
DNA: TGTGCCAGCAGCTTGGTCACGGGAGATACGCAGTATTTT

D: TRBD1
J: TRBJ1-1
size: .
V: TRBV4-1
CDR3: CASSRRLPGQNMNTEAFF
DNA: TGCGCCAGCAGCCGTCGTCTTCCGGGACAGAATATGAACACTGAAGCTTTCTTT

D: .
J: TRBJ1-1
size: .
V: TRBV12-3/TRBV12-4
CDR3: CASRAMNTEAFF
DNA: TGTGCCAGCAGGGCCATGAACACTGAAGCTTTCTTT

D: TRBD1
J: TRBJ1-1
size: few
V: TRBV5-6
CDR3: CASSWAGTGRMGTEAFF
DNA: TGTGCCAGCAGCTGGGCCGGGACAGGGAGGATGGGCACTGAAGCTTTCTTT

D: TRBD2
J: TRBJ2-3
size: .
V: TRBV3-1/TRBV3-2
CDR3: CASSHLYPGLAVSTDTQYF
DNA: TGTGCCAGCAGCCACTTATATCCGGGACTAGCGGTTAGCACAGATACGCAGTATTTT

D: TRBD1
J: TRBJ1-2
size: once
V: TRBV5-1
CDR3: CASSPDRGKDGYTF
DNA: TGCGCCAGCAGCCCGGACAGGGGTAAGGATGGCTACACCTTC

D: .
J: TRBJ1-2
size: .
V: TRBV7-2
CDR3: CASSSGSNYGYTF
DNA: TGTGCCAGCAGCTCCGGTTCAAACTATGGCTACACCTTC

D: TRBD1
J: TRBJ2-3
size: .
V: TRBV5-1
CDR3: CASSWTGVTDTQYF
DNA: TGCGCCAGCAGCTGGACAGGAGTCACAGATACGCAGTATTTT

D: .
J: TRBJ2-7
size: .
V: TRBV5-1
CDR3: CASSQPTPYEQYF
DNA: TGCGCCAGCAGCCAACCTACCCCCTACGAGCAGTACTTC

D: .
J: TRBJ2-2
size: .
V: TRBV4-1
CDR3: CASSQENRDTGELFF
DNA: TGCGCCAGCAGCCAAGAAAACAGAGACACCGGGGAGCTGTTTTTT

D: .
J: TRBJ1-5
size: few
V: TRBV5-5
CDR3: CASSLDPGSNQPQHF
DNA: TGTGCCAGCAGCTTGGATCCAGGGTCAAATCAGCCCCAGCATTTT

D: .
J: TRBJ2-1
size: .
V: TRBV7-3
CDR3: CASSPFGGGEGEQFF
DNA: TGTGCCAGCAGCCCTTTCGGGGGAGGTGAAGGTGAGCAGTTCTTC

D: .
J: TRBJ1-1
size: .
V: TRBV7-9
CDR3: CASSLGLVAFF
DNA: TGTGCCAGCAGCTTAGGGCTTGTAGCTTTCTTT

D: .
J: TRBJ1-5
size: .
V: TRBV2
CDR3: CASSEGGRGSNQPQHF
DNA: TGTGCCAGCAGTGAAGGGGGAAGGGGCAGCAATCAGCCCCAGCATTTT